The rows below give T cell receptor beta chains drawn from one sample of a study of blood T cell repertoires in COVID-19. TCRdb's table, derived via immunoSEQ multiplex PCR, lists solely in-frame clones and lacks some. Of approximately 46,000 clones in the sample, approximately 70% are singletons; the top ten hold 50% to 75%. Material: peripheral blood. These TCRs come from an elderly man with acute or convalescent COVID-19. Each CDR3 is given with its conserved first and last residue. Fields, in order: V gene, clone size, J gene, CDR3 length, D gene, CDR3 DNA, CDR3 protein. D genes are given only for firm matches. Rows may omit the clone size; those that give it use once, few, many or a size class.

v_call: TRBV10-2; clone_size: few; j_call: TRBJ1-2; cdr3_length: 13; d_call: TRBD1; cdr3_nt: TGCGCCAGCAGTCAAACAGGGGATGGTGGCTACACCTTC; cdr3_aa: CASSQTGDGGYTF
v_call: TRBV6-5; clone_size: NA; j_call: TRBJ1-5; cdr3_length: 14; d_call: TRBD1; cdr3_nt: TGTGCCAGCAGCCGGACAGGAACGCGTCAGCCCCAGCATTTT; cdr3_aa: CASSRTGTRQPQHF
v_call: TRBV19; clone_size: NA; j_call: TRBJ1-1; cdr3_length: 13; d_call: NA; cdr3_nt: TGTGCCAGTAGCTGGACGGAGGACACTGAAGCTTTCTTT; cdr3_aa: CASSWTEDTEAFF
v_call: TRBV19; clone_size: NA; j_call: TRBJ1-5; cdr3_length: 16; d_call: NA; cdr3_nt: TGTGCCAGTAATCGGCAGGGCGCGCCTAGCAATCAGCCCCAGCATTTT; cdr3_aa: CASNRQGAPSNQPQHF
v_call: TRBV12-5; clone_size: few; j_call: TRBJ1-2; cdr3_length: 14; d_call: NA; cdr3_nt: TGTGCTAGTGGTTTGGATTTGGTAAACAGTGGCTACACCTTC; cdr3_aa: CASGLDLVNSGYTF
v_call: TRBV7-9; clone_size: NA; j_call: TRBJ2-1; cdr3_length: 15; d_call: NA; cdr3_nt: TGTGCCAGCAGCTTAGCAGGGGGTATTTACAATGAGCAGTTCTTC; cdr3_aa: CASSLAGGIYNEQFF
v_call: TRBV24-1; clone_size: medium-sized; j_call: TRBJ2-1; cdr3_length: 11; d_call: NA; cdr3_nt: TGTGCCACCAGTGATGGAGATGAGCAGTTCTTC; cdr3_aa: CATSDGDEQFF
v_call: TRBV19; clone_size: NA; j_call: TRBJ2-1; cdr3_length: 16; d_call: TRBD2; cdr3_nt: TGTGCCAGTAGTACCCCCCATAGCGGGAGACTCAATGAGCAGTTCTTC; cdr3_aa: CASSTPHSGRLNEQFF
v_call: TRBV19; clone_size: few; j_call: TRBJ1-1; cdr3_length: 12; d_call: NA; cdr3_nt: TGTGCCAGTAGTAGTCGTCACACTGAAGCTTTCTTT; cdr3_aa: CASSSRHTEAFF
v_call: TRBV19; clone_size: NA; j_call: TRBJ1-1; cdr3_length: 13; d_call: NA; cdr3_nt: TGTGCCAGTAGCTTAAATCCGGGGACTGAAGCTTTCTTT; cdr3_aa: CASSLNPGTEAFF
v_call: TRBV25-1; clone_size: NA; j_call: TRBJ2-7; cdr3_length: 13; d_call: NA; cdr3_nt: TGTGCCAGCGCAGGGGTAAATGGGTACGAGCAGTACTTC; cdr3_aa: CASAGVNGYEQYF
v_call: TRBV28; clone_size: NA; j_call: TRBJ1-2; cdr3_length: 14; d_call: NA; cdr3_nt: TGTGCCAGCAGAAGTTGGGGCAGGAACTATGGCTACACCTTC; cdr3_aa: CASRSWGRNYGYTF
v_call: TRBV9; clone_size: NA; j_call: TRBJ2-3; cdr3_length: 16; d_call: TRBD1; cdr3_nt: TGTGCCAGCAGCGTAGCACAAACAGGGGACACAGATACGCAGTATTTT; cdr3_aa: CASSVAQTGDTDTQYF
v_call: TRBV5-1; clone_size: NA; j_call: TRBJ2-3; cdr3_length: 17; d_call: TRBD2; cdr3_nt: TGCGCCAGCAGCTTGGCCTGGACTAGCGGGAACACAGATACGCAGTATTTT; cdr3_aa: CASSLAWTSGNTDTQYF
v_call: TRBV5-1; clone_size: NA; j_call: TRBJ2-5; cdr3_length: 13; d_call: TRBD1; cdr3_nt: TGCGCCAGCACCCGACAGGGAACAGAGACCCAGTACTTC; cdr3_aa: CASTRQGTETQYF
v_call: TRBV21-1; clone_size: NA; j_call: TRBJ2-3; cdr3_length: 17; d_call: NA; cdr3_nt: TGTGCCAGCAGCAAAATTGACAGATCACGGTGCACAGATACGCAGTATTTT; cdr3_aa: CASSKIDRSRCTDTQYF
v_call: TRBV7-2; clone_size: NA; j_call: TRBJ2-7; cdr3_length: 13; d_call: NA; cdr3_nt: TGTGCCAGCAGCCCCGGGACTTTCTACGAGCAGTACTTC; cdr3_aa: CASSPGTFYEQYF
v_call: TRBV11-2; clone_size: NA; j_call: TRBJ2-3; cdr3_length: 12; d_call: NA; cdr3_nt: TGTGCCAGCAGCTTAGAACAGACGACGCAGTATTTT; cdr3_aa: CASSLEQTTQYF
v_call: TRBV10-3; clone_size: NA; j_call: TRBJ1-2; cdr3_length: 11; d_call: NA; cdr3_nt: TGTGCCATCAGTGAAATGGAGGGCTACACCTTC; cdr3_aa: CAISEMEGYTF
v_call: TRBV7-9; clone_size: few; j_call: TRBJ2-1; cdr3_length: 13; d_call: TRBD1; cdr3_nt: TGTGCCAGCAGCTTTGACAGGGGGCATGAGCAGTTCTTC; cdr3_aa: CASSFDRGHEQFF
v_call: TRBV5-1; clone_size: NA; j_call: TRBJ2-3; cdr3_length: 16; d_call: NA; cdr3_nt: TGCGCCAGCAGCTTGGCCTCTCGGGGGAGCACAGATACGCAGTATTTT; cdr3_aa: CASSLASRGSTDTQYF
v_call: TRBV5-1; clone_size: few; j_call: TRBJ2-7; cdr3_length: 15; d_call: NA; cdr3_nt: TGCGCCAGCAGCTTAGTTCCAGGGGCGGTAGCCGAGCAGTACTTC; cdr3_aa: CASSLVPGAVAEQYF
v_call: TRBV13; clone_size: once; j_call: TRBJ2-1; cdr3_length: 12; d_call: NA; cdr3_nt: TGTGCCAGCAGCTTAGGTGGAGATGAGCAGTTCTTC; cdr3_aa: CASSLGGDEQFF
v_call: TRBV12-3/TRBV12-4; clone_size: NA; j_call: TRBJ1-1; cdr3_length: 13; d_call: NA; cdr3_nt: TGTGCCAGCAGTTTATCAGTGAACACTGAAGCTTTCTTT; cdr3_aa: CASSLSVNTEAFF
v_call: TRBV2; clone_size: NA; j_call: TRBJ2-1; cdr3_length: 15; d_call: TRBD2; cdr3_nt: TGTGCCAGCAAACCAGCGGGAGATCTTCGCGATGAGCAGTTCTTC; cdr3_aa: CASKPAGDLRDEQFF
v_call: TRBV15; clone_size: NA; j_call: TRBJ2-1; cdr3_length: 15; d_call: NA; cdr3_nt: TGTGCCACCAGCAGACCACCCCCTAGCCGAGATGAGCAGTTCTTC; cdr3_aa: CATSRPPPSRDEQFF
v_call: TRBV6-5; clone_size: NA; j_call: TRBJ2-5; cdr3_length: 14; d_call: NA; cdr3_nt: TGTGCCAGCAGGGAGGGTCTCAATGGGGGGACCCAGTACTTC; cdr3_aa: CASREGLNGGTQYF
v_call: TRBV29-1; clone_size: NA; j_call: TRBJ2-3; cdr3_length: 11; d_call: NA; cdr3_nt: TGCAGTGGAGGCCGTACAGATACGCAGTATTTT; cdr3_aa: CSGGRTDTQYF
v_call: TRBV5-4; clone_size: NA; j_call: TRBJ1-1; cdr3_length: 15; d_call: TRBD1; cdr3_nt: TGTGCCAGCAGCTTTCCCGGGACAGGGAACACTGAAGCTTTCTTT; cdr3_aa: CASSFPGTGNTEAFF
v_call: TRBV29-1; clone_size: once; j_call: TRBJ2-2; cdr3_length: 11; d_call: TRBD1; cdr3_nt: TGCAGCGCCTACAGGGGCGGGGAGCTGTTTTTT; cdr3_aa: CSAYRGGELFF